This T cell receptor (beta chain) was profiled in a study of neurological immune-mediated disorders. TCRdb reprocessed the 5' RACE reads with MiXCR, giving one entry per CDR3 protein. The table records about 62,000 distinct CDR3 sequences, around 4.8% of them present only once. This clonotype was recorded many times. In germline, CDR1 is LGHNA, CDR2 YSLEER. The CDR3 contains 13 residues. Trimming pared 1 base from V and 5 bases from J, leaving 6 bases between. The clonotype comes from a woman aged 50 to 60 with multiple sclerosis. Sample: PBMCs. V is TRBV4-3 and J is TRBJ1-5; D unresolved. The CDR3 sequence: CASSQGLDQPQHF. CDR3 in DNA: TGCGCCAGCAGCCAAGGACTCGATCAGCCCCAGCATTTT.